This T cell receptor beta chain was profiled in a study of T cells after yellow fever vaccination. About the research overall: Low-cell-number fractions were prepared with SMART-Seq v4 Ultra Low Input. Study conclusions and caveats: At about 97% for CD4 and 88% for CD8, most primary-vaccination clones showed up again after the booster. The CD4 compartment and the CD8 compartment contained a small share of clonotypes in common. Abundant contaminating clonotypes from the bulk population could appear in FACS-sorted repertoires.

This clonotype was seen repeatedly, ten times or more. No antigen is known for it. Germline V gives CDR1 SEHNR, CDR2 FQNEAQ (reference sequence). Trimming shortened V by 1 base and J by 1 base, and 10 bases separated the two germline ends. The CDR3 loop spans 15 amino acids. Each CDR3 protein gets one entry after TCRdb re-called the 5' RACE reads with MiXCR. The sample carries over 45,000 distinct CDR3 sequences, roughly 6.9% recorded once. The specimen comprised CD8+ T cells sorted from PBMCs, sampled on the day of the first yellow fever vaccination. The chain combines TRBV7-9 with TRBJ2-5, with D tentatively TRBD2 (5 bases). The sequence was collected from a man aged 18 to 30 who received the YFV17D yellow fever vaccine. The chain's CDR3 is CASSLGPDSQETQYF. Here the CDR3 DNA reads TGTGCCAGCAGCTTAGGCCCGGACTCCCAAGAGACCCAGTACTTC.